This passage covers 6 T cell receptor beta chains from one sample sequenced in a study of T cell responses to AZD1222 COVID-19 vaccine. Sequencing was performed with immunoSEQ multiplex PCR; in TCRdb, only in-frame clones are kept and a portion is missing. Seen here are around 99,000 clones, about 85% observed once, and the top ten hold approximately 4.8%. This material consisted of peripheral blood, taken 28 days after the second AZD1222 dose. The receptors originated from an adult who received the AZD1222 COVID-19 vaccine.

This chain links TRBV6-5 with TRBJ2-6, with D perhaps TRBD2 (7 bases). The germline gives CDR1 MNHEY, CDR2 SVGAGI. The CDR3 length is 16 residues. V lost 4 bases, J lost 0 bases, and 10 bases lay in between. CDR3 residues: CASSWGGSSGANVLTF. The DNA for the CDR3 is TGTGCCAGCAGTTGGGGGGGCAGCTCTGGGGCCAACGTCCTGACTTTC.

The CDR3 here is CASSQNPSFGTQYF. CDR3 DNA sequence: TGTGCCAGCAGCCAAAATCCCTCGTTCGGGACCCAGTACTTC. V gene TRBV14 combines with J gene TRBJ2-5; D is ambiguous. V was clipped by 2 bases and J by 7 bases, with 14 bases between them. The germline V gene encodes CDR1 SGHDN and CDR2 FVKESK. This CDR3 region has 14 residues.

The chain has TRBV19 and TRBJ1-2; D ambiguous. CDR1 is LNHDA, CDR2 SQIVND, per germline (reference sequence). The CDR3 contains 14 residues. Trimming took 7 bases from V and 3 from J, leaving 15 bases between them. The CDR3 loop reads CASNPSRSYYGYTF. The CDR3 nucleotides are TGTGCCAGTAACCCCTCCAGGAGCTACTATGGCTACACCTTC.

V usage is TRBV2 and J usage is TRBJ1-2, with D possibly matching TRBD1 (6 bases). Germline V gives CDR1 SNHLY, CDR2 FYNNEI. The CDR3 runs to 13 residues. Trimming shortened V by 7 bases and J by 3 bases, and 12 bases separated the two germline ends. This chain's CDR3 is CASKYGQYYGYTF. CDR3 nucleotides: TGTGCCAGCAAATATGGACAGTACTATGGCTACACCTTC.

The CDR3 coding sequence is TGTGCCACCAGTGGGGGACTTGGATCCTACGAGCAGTACTTC. Translated: CATSGGLGSYEQYF. The J gene is TRBJ2-7, the V gene TRBV19, with D perhaps matching TRBD2 (6 bases). From germline, CDR1 is LNHDA and CDR2 SQIVND (reference sequence). V gave up 10 bases and J gave up 1 base, with 17 bases separating them. The CDR3 totals 14 residues.

The chain links TRBV30 to TRBJ2-5, with 8 bases that match TRBD2. CDR3 length: 13 residues. Germline-derived CDR1 and CDR2 are GTSNPN and SVGIG (reference sequence). J lost 7 bases, V lost 0 bases, and 4 bases had no gene match. The CDR3 here is CAWSVPGGATQYF. Written as DNA, the CDR3 is TGTGCCTGGAGTGTGCCCGGGGGGGCGACCCAGTACTTC.